The clone carrying this T cell receptor beta chain occurred a few times. Its antigen is as yet unknown. Unique molecular identifiers were attached to individual cDNA molecules during library preparation. Original processing methods: Sample TCR counts, which ranged from about 20,000 to 700,000, had a median of 95,638. TCRdb recomputed calls from the RACE reads with MiXCR, one row per CDR3 protein. TCRdb's processing, not the authors', yielded these V and J calls. The profile shows about 40,000 distinct CDR3 sequences, under 12% of them singletons. The time point: pre-sensitization, week 0. The treatment here: therapeutic diphenylcyclopropenone sensitization with weekly scalp DPC. Researchers sampled blood before each patch test went on. The data were taken from a study of human T cells and chemical hapten exposure. Study results and limitations: Versus controls, expanded TCRs had significantly more large CDR3 similarity clusters.

Germline V gene lookup returns CDR1 MNHEY and CDR2 SVGEGT. CDR3 size: 16 residues. With 5 bases clipped from V and 3 bases from J, the junction kept 10 bases outside the gene matches. The V call is TRBV6-2 or TRBV6-3, the J call TRBJ1-5; TRBD1 matches 7 bases. Specimen: whole blood, collected in connection with sensitization to the hapten diphenylcyclopropenone (DPC). The TCR sequence derives from a young man with alopecia areata. Some clones in this sample may be carry-over from other donors' samples. The CDR3 nucleotides read TGTGCCAGCAGTGGTGCACAGGGGACCTTCAATCAGCCCCAGCATTTT. This encodes CASSGAQGTFNQPQHF.